One TCR beta chain is described in this entry. The data were obtained in a study of blood T cell repertoires in COVID-19. Study details: COVID-19 samples, acute and convalescent, were from the United States, Italy and Spain. PBMCs, B-cell-depleted T cells, or T cells were the source of the cDNA or gDNA that made up the material.

The CDR3 has 13 residues. In germline, CDR1 is MRHNA, CDR2 SNTAGT. The V end was cut by 3 bases, the J end by 6 bases, with 9 bases between. Methods used by the authors: It was from reference gene primer amplification that nucleated cell counts were estimated. Repertoires were generated with immunoSEQ multiplex PCR, while TCRdb's copy carries only in-frame clones and drops some. V, J and clone size are taken as reported in that table, and D and trimming were inferred from the DNA itself. The sample consists of about 35,000 clones, about 89% of them appearing once. Sequencing was done on a sample of peripheral blood. The source of this sequence is a human donor in a cohort sampled during active COVID-19. The chain is built from TRBV6-4 and TRBJ1-5; no reliable D call. The CDR3 is CASSDEEGQPQHF. CDR3 DNA sequence: TGTGCCAGCAGTGATGAGGAAGGTCAGCCCCAGCATTTT.